This T cell receptor (beta chain) was found in a study of T cells expressing NK-cell markers. Study-level points and caveats: Several donors' CD3+CD56-NKG2C+ cells were dominated by the same clonotypes.

The CDR3 length is 12 residues. Germline values: CDR1 SEHNR, CDR2 FQNEAQ (reference sequence). As for this clonotype: The antigen remains undetermined.

TCRdb reanalyzed the 5' RACE reads, giving one entry per CDR3 protein sequence and no DNA. Its clone listing holds about 380,000 distinct CDR3 sequences. The clonotype was recovered from a man aged 18-75 years in good health. Source material: blood T cells: a sorted CD56 or NKG2C T cell subset, CD4+ or CD8+ T cells, or bulk PBMC T cells (not recorded which). The chain joins TRBV7-9 to TRBJ1-2; with no DNA, the TCRdb D assignment of TRBD1 cannot be verified. This CDR3 is CASSPTGHGYTF.